A selection of T cell receptor beta chains follows, all from one sample in a study of type 1 and type 2 diabetes patients. TCRdb fed the multiplex PCR reads into MiXCR, producing one record per CDR3 protein. The table lists about 270,000 distinct CDR3 sequences, 40% to 50% of them singletons, with roughly 15% in the top ten. Sequencing input: peripheral blood mononuclear cells (PBMCs). These receptor sequences come from a man aged 18 to 35 with type 2 diabetes. Both conserved end residues are part of each CDR3. Fields, in order: J gene, D gene, V gene, clone size, CDR3 DNA, CDR3 protein. A D gene is named only where the DNA matches it firmly. Rows may omit the clone size; those that give it use once, few, many or a size class.

TRBJ2-6 | NA | TRBV19 | few | TGTGCCAGTAGTATTCAAGGGGGCTCTGGGGCCAACGTCCTGACTTTC | CASSIQGGSGANVLTF
TRBJ1-1 | TRBD1 | TRBV6-5 | NA | TGTGCCAGCAGTTCAGAGACAGGGGATAGCACTGAAGCTTTCTTT | CASSSETGDSTEAFF
TRBJ2-5 | NA | TRBV7-8 | NA | TGTGCCAGCAGCTTAGGCCAAAAGACCCAGTACTTC | CASSLGQKTQYF
TRBJ2-7 | NA | TRBV30 | NA | TGTGCCTGGAGGGACAACTACGAGCAGTACTTC | CAWRDNYEQYF
TRBJ2-6 | TRBD2 | TRBV19 | few | TGTGCCAGTAGTCCCCGGGGGGTTACACTCTCTGGGGCCAACGTCCTGACTTTC | CASSPRGVTLSGANVLTF
TRBJ2-7 | NA | TRBV10-3 | NA | TGTGCCATCAGTGAGTCGGGCGCAGGGGCTGGCGAGCAGTACTTC | CAISESGAGAGEQYF
TRBJ2-2 | TRBD1 | TRBV12-3/TRBV12-4 | NA | TGTGCCAGCAGTCTGGGACAGGGGGCGGACACCGGGGAGCTGTTTTTT | CASSLGQGADTGELFF
TRBJ1-1 | NA | TRBV20-1 | NA | TGCAGTGCTAAGTGGGCTTTCTTT | CSAKWAFF
TRBJ1-5 | NA | TRBV20-1 | few | TGCAGTGCCTTTGGGGGATCTGGCAATCAGCCCCAGCATTTT | CSAFGGSGNQPQHF
TRBJ2-7 | TRBD1 | TRBV19 | few | TGTGCCAGTAGTACGGTAGCGGGACAGGGGTTGTACGAGCAGTACTTC | CASSTVAGQGLYEQYF
TRBJ2-1 | NA | TRBV7-8 | many | TGTGCCAGCAGTTCCCTAAATGAGCAGTTCTTC | CASSSLNEQFF
TRBJ1-5 | NA | TRBV28 | NA | TGTGCCAGCAGTTTCAACCGAGCCAGGCAGCCCCAGCATTTT | CASSFNRARQPQHF
TRBJ1-5 | NA | TRBV2 | NA | TGTGCCAGCAGTCGGGGAGAGATAAATCAGCCCCAGCATTTT | CASSRGEINQPQHF
TRBJ2-5 | TRBD2 | TRBV9 | NA | TGTGCCAGCAGCGTAGCCGAGCAGGGAGGGAACCAAGAGACCCAGTACTTC | CASSVAEQGGNQETQYF
TRBJ2-7 | TRBD2 | TRBV5-1 | NA | TGCGCCAGCAGTTTCTCCGGGACTAGCGGGAACGACGAGCAGTACTTC | CASSFSGTSGNDEQYF
TRBJ2-1 | NA | TRBV7-3 | NA | TGTGCCAGCAGCGAACCCCCTTCGCTGAATGAGCAGTTCTTC | CASSEPPSLNEQFF
TRBJ1-1 | NA | TRBV29-1 | few | TGCAGCGTTGAAGGCACGTTGAACACTGAAGCTTTCTTT | CSVEGTLNTEAFF
TRBJ2-5 | NA | TRBV7-9 | NA | TGTGCCAGTAGTTTTACAGGGCACGAGACCCAGTACTTT | CASSFTGHETQYF
TRBJ1-2 | NA | TRBV20-1 | few | TGCAGTGCTAGTCGAGGGTGGGATGGCTACACCTTC | CSASRGWDGYTF
TRBJ2-7 | NA | TRBV28 | few | TGTGCCAGCAGTTTACGAGAAGTCTCCTACGAGCAGTACTTC | CASSLREVSYEQYF
TRBJ2-7 | NA | TRBV2 | many | TGTGCCAGCAACCTCGCGGACATCGCCTACGAGCAGTACTTC | CASNLADIAYEQYF
TRBJ2-5 | NA | TRBV6-2/TRBV6-3 | NA | TGTGCCAGCAGTTATGGGGGAATGGAGACCCAGTACTTC | CASSYGGMETQYF
TRBJ1-6 | NA | TRBV7-2 | NA | TGTGCCAGCAGCCTGCAGGGGACTTGGTCACCCCTCCACTTT | CASSLQGTWSPLHF
TRBJ1-5 | NA | TRBV6-5 | NA | TGTGCCAGCAGCCTTGCCCCGAATAGCAATCAGCCCCAGCATTTT | CASSLAPNSNQPQHF
TRBJ2-7 | TRBD2 | TRBV12-3/TRBV12-4 | NA | TGTGCCAGCAGTTTGGTCAGCGGGGGGGCGGGCTACGAGCAGTACTTC | CASSLVSGGAGYEQYF
TRBJ2-7 | NA | TRBV6-1 | NA | TGTGCCAGCAAAATTTGGGGACCCGGGACCTACGAGCAGTACTTC | CASKIWGPGTYEQYF
TRBJ2-3 | TRBD2 | TRBV28 | once | TGTGCCAGCAGAGCGGGGGGTAGTGAAGATACGCAGTATTTT | CASRAGGSEDTQYF
TRBJ1-5 | NA | TRBV20-1 | few | TGCAGTGCTAGTACGTATCGTAATCAGCCCCAGCATTTT | CSASTYRNQPQHF